One and the same sample provided the 17 T cell receptor beta chains below, sequenced in a study of long-term antiretroviral therapy in people with HIV. An immunoSEQ assay, version v3.0, was performed at survey level. Assay used: immunoSEQ multiplex PCR; TCRdb lists only in-frame clones, some missing. The table has roughly 44,000 clones, nearly 95% seen once; the top ten hold 2.7%. This material consisted of unsorted PBMCs, taken 3.7 years after starting antiretroviral therapy. Receptors were obtained from a woman between 45 and 60 years old with HIV.

The chain carries TRBV7-2 and TRBJ1-6; no definite D call. V was shortened by 1 base and J by 6 bases, with 4 bases between the two germline ends. The CDR3 has 13 amino acids. Looked up from germline, CDR1 is SGHTA and CDR2 is FQGNSA. The CDR3 DNA follows: TGTGCCAGCAGCTTAGGGAGTAATTCACCCCTCCACTTT. This codes for CASSLGSNSPLHF.

This chain uses TRBV25-1 with TRBJ2-1, with TRBD2 identical over 11 bases. The V segment lost 8 bases and the J segment 6 bases; nucleotides outside the gene matches: 6. There are 14 residues in the CDR3. Germline V CDR1 and CDR2: MGHDK, SYGVNS. The CDR3 sequence is CASLAGGLGNEQFF. The DNA for the CDR3 is TGTGCCAGCCTAGCGGGGGGTTTGGGCAATGAGCAGTTCTTC.

The chain couples TRBV6-1 to TRBJ2-5; a possible D gene is TRBD2 (6 bases). The CDR3 is 13 residues long. CDR1 is MNHNS and CDR2 is SASEGT in the germline V gene. Trimming left V 8 bases short and J 5 bases short, with 15 bases between. In nucleotides, the CDR3 is TGTGCCAGCCTAGGGCAGGGAGGCGAGACCCAGTACTTC. Amino acid sequence: CASLGQGGETQYF.

V usage is TRBV19 and J usage is TRBJ1-4; D unresolved. The CDR3 has 16 amino acids. The germline V gene encodes CDR1 LNHDA and CDR2 SQIVND (reference sequence). V lost 4 bases and J lost 0, with 12 bases in between. The CDR3, as DNA: TGTGCCAGTAGTAGTGTGGGGAAAGCAACTAATGAAAAACTGTTTTTT. Protein: CASSSVGKATNEKLFF.

The rearrangement uses TRBV2 and TRBJ2-2; the D gene is possibly TRBD1 (6 bases). Germline CDR1 SNHLY, CDR2 FYNNEI. V dropped 5 bases and J dropped 3 bases, with 10 bases sitting between them. CDR3 length equals 14 residues. The CDR3 reads CASSWDTYTGELFF. DNA for the CDR3: TGTGCCAGCAGTTGGGACACCTACACCGGGGAGCTGTTTTTT.

This chain links TRBV7-8 with TRBJ2-5; D perhaps matches TRBD2 (6 bases). Germline loops: CDR1 SGHVS, CDR2 FQNEAQ. The CDR3 sequence is 14 residues long. The ends were cut back, 6 bases at V and 1 base at J, with 12 bases in the middle. CDR3 loop: CASSRAGPQETQYF. The CDR3 DNA reads as TGTGCCAGCAGTCGGGCGGGGCCCCAAGAGACCCAGTACTTC.

This chain's CDR3 is CASSLDTNTEAFF. CDR3 DNA sequence: TGTGCCAGCAGCCTGGACACGAACACTGAAGCTTTCTTT. This chain uses TRBV7-9 with TRBJ1-1; tentatively, D is TRBD1 (5 bases). Germline assignment: CDR1 SEHNR and CDR2 FQNEAQ (reference sequence). The CDR3 consists of 13 residues. Between the trimmed V and J ends, which lost 5 bases and 1 base, there was a span of 8 bases.

The gene calls are TRBV15 and TRBJ2-5; either TRBD1 or TRBD2 may supply D (6 bases each). This CDR3 has 16 residues. Between the trimmed V and J ends, which lost 0 bases and 5 bases, there was a span of 16 bases. The germline gives CDR1 LNHNV, CDR2 YYDKDF (reference sequence). The CDR3 DNA is TGTGCCACCAGCAGAGATCTGGAGGGGGGCTGGGAGACCCAGTACTTC. Translating gives CATSRDLEGGWETQYF.

The chain uses TRBV12-5 and TRBJ1-2; D unresolved. Germline assignment: CDR1 LGHNT and CDR2 FRNRAP. The CDR3 runs 14 residues. V was clipped by 5 bases and J by 8 bases, with 18 bases between them. The CDR3, as DNA: TGTGCTAGTGGTCCCCCCACGGGCCTCAGCGGCTACACCTTC. It yields the protein CASGPPTGLSGYTF.

This clone came up once. The CDR3 DNA reads as TGTGCCAGCAGTTTATCCGGACAGGGGTACCCCTACGAGCAGTACTTC. This encodes CASSLSGQGYPYEQYF. This chain links TRBV27 with TRBJ2-7, with TRBD1 matching over 9 bases. The CDR3 extends over 16 amino acids. Germline-derived CDR1 and CDR2 are MNHEY and SMNVEV (reference sequence). The V segment lost 0 bases and the J segment 2 bases; nucleotides outside the gene matches: 5.

The chain carries TRBV7-8 and TRBJ1-6; the D gene is possibly TRBD1 (5 bases). Germline V gene sequence: CDR1 SGHVS, CDR2 FQNEAQ. V shed 1 base and J shed 9 bases, with 19 bases lying between them. This CDR3 has 17 residues. The DNA of the CDR3 is TGTGCCAGCAGCTTAGGTGGGAGTGGGCAGGGAGGTTCACCCCTCCACTTT. The encoded protein is CASSLGGSGQGGSPLHF.

The CDR3 nucleotides are TGTGCCATCAGTGCGATGACTAGCGGGGGGGCCTATGAGCAGTTCTTC. Translated: CAISAMTSGGAYEQFF. The chain joins TRBV10-3 to TRBJ2-1; 14 bases agree with TRBD2. Trimming cost V 4 bases and J 8 bases; bases outside gene matches: 7. The CDR3 covers 16 residues. Per the germline V gene, CDR1 is ENHRY and CDR2 is SYGVKD.

In nucleotides, the CDR3 is TGTGCCATCAGTACCGAGAACACTGAAGCTTTCTTT. The encoded protein is CAISTENTEAFF. This chain links TRBV10-3 with TRBJ1-1; D is uncertain. Trimming took off 5 bases at V and 1 base at J, with 5 bases between the two ends. The CDR3 contains 12 residues. Looked up from germline, CDR1 is ENHRY and CDR2 is SYGVKD.

The chain couples TRBV11-3 to TRBJ2-2, with D perhaps matching TRBD1 (5 bases). Germline-derived CDR1 and CDR2 are SGHNT and YENEEA. The CDR3 extends over 16 amino acids. The germline V and J ends were trimmed by 1 base and 5 bases, with 14 bases remaining between them. The CDR3 region is CASSLVRERSTGELFF. Here the CDR3 DNA reads TGTGCCAGCAGCTTAGTCAGGGAACGATCTACCGGGGAGCTGTTTTTT.

This clone was detected only a few times. In nucleotides, the CDR3 is TGTGCCAGCAGTGAGACAGGGGACAAAAACATTCAGTACTTC. Protein sequence: CASSETGDKNIQYF. The chain carries TRBV25-1 and TRBJ2-4; TRBD1 matches at 8 bases. The CDR3 extends over 14 amino acids. The junction had 1 base not matched to a gene; V was cut back by 3 bases and J by 3 bases. Germline CDR1 and CDR2: MGHDK and SYGVNS.

The J gene is TRBJ2-3, the V gene TRBV29-1; D remains unclear. Germline V gives CDR1 SQVTM, CDR2 ANQGSEA. The V end lost 6 bases, the J end lost 2 bases, and 12 bases lay between the germline ends. CDR3 length equals 13 residues. For the CDR3, the DNA is TGCAGCGTCCTCGATGGCTCCACAGATACGCAGTATTTT. It specifies CSVLDGSTDTQYF.

This clone is a singleton in its sample. The gene calls are TRBV6-5 and TRBJ2-3; D remains unclear. Germline CDR1 is MNHEY and CDR2 is SVGAGI. Deletions cut 7 bases from V and 1 base from J, with 12 bases between. The CDR3 totals 14 residues. CDR3: CASKPEDGTDTQYF. The CDR3 nucleotides are TGTGCCAGCAAACCAGAGGATGGCACAGATACGCAGTATTTT.